The TCR beta chain described here comes from a study of blood T cells in healthy people across ages. Study-level points and caveats: Naive and antigen-experienced cells could not be conclusively compared, given unsorted PBMCs.

PBMCs, at least 7 million per sample, were isolated. This clonotype was observed a few times. Its target is unknown. Next came a second PCR, run for about 7 to 12 cycles, which used a sample-barcoded 5' primer along with a J-beta primer mix. TCRdb re-analysed the 5' RACE reads in MiXCR, keeping a single row per CDR3 protein. The sample consists of around 1,000,000 distinct CDR3 sequences, more than 30% of them appearing once. Germline lookup yields CDR1 DFQATT and CDR2 SNEGSKA (reference sequence). V lost 0 bases to trimming and J lost 7 bases, with 12 bases between them. This CDR3 has 14 residues. The genes are TRBV20-1 and TRBJ1-4; the D is unclear. The TCR sequence derives from a man between 18 and 35 years old in good health. Sequenced: blood. The chain's CDR3 is CSARDLEGGEKLFF. CDR3 bases: TGCAGTGCTAGAGATTTGGAGGGAGGTGAAAAACTGTTTTTT.